These T cell receptor beta chains were read from a single sample in a study of blood T cell repertoires in COVID-19. Repertoires were generated with immunoSEQ multiplex PCR, while TCRdb's copy carries only in-frame clones and drops some. The data show around 190,000 clones, around 83% seen once. Input material: peripheral blood. These receptors all come from a human donor in a cohort sampled during active COVID-19. Each CDR3 is given with its conserved first and last residue. Each record gives: CDR3 protein, clone size, V gene. Clone size is shown for a subset of rows, as once, few, many or a class of expanded clone.

CDR3 protein: CASSPARTVNSPLHF
clone size: NA
V gene: TRBV7-2

CDR3 protein: CASSTGSGRVNNEQFF
clone size: once
V gene: TRBV19

CDR3 protein: CASSSQPGGTGELFF
clone size: NA
V gene: TRBV5-1

CDR3 protein: CASSRVCGSFSYNEQFF
clone size: NA
V gene: TRBV21-1

CDR3 protein: CASSDHPGGLGSPLHF
clone size: NA
V gene: TRBV6-4

CDR3 protein: CASSDGGYEQYF
clone size: NA
V gene: TRBV10-1

CDR3 protein: CASSIPGQYTEAFF
clone size: NA
V gene: TRBV19

CDR3 protein: CASRYQGVYNEQFF
clone size: NA
V gene: TRBV19

CDR3 protein: CASRTGTSESYEQYF
clone size: NA
V gene: TRBV5-1

CDR3 protein: CASSMRATENYGYTF
clone size: NA
V gene: TRBV19

CDR3 protein: CASSTRQGGQETQYF
clone size: NA
V gene: TRBV19

CDR3 protein: CASSLSGQPQHF
clone size: NA
V gene: TRBV5-5

CDR3 protein: CASSFVGEPRNIQYF
clone size: NA
V gene: TRBV5-1

CDR3 protein: CSARVGDTQYF
clone size: NA
V gene: TRBV20-1

CDR3 protein: CASSSPRELNTEAFF
clone size: once
V gene: TRBV27

CDR3 protein: CASSKREPSHEQYF
clone size: many
V gene: TRBV19

CDR3 protein: CASSHWKSDRAHEQYF
clone size: NA
V gene: TRBV4-1

CDR3 protein: CASSSGHRRYEQYF
clone size: NA
V gene: TRBV28

CDR3 protein: CASSHDRDNYEQYF
clone size: NA
V gene: TRBV3-1/TRBV3-2

CDR3 protein: CASAGTSGNNEQFF
clone size: NA
V gene: TRBV3-1/TRBV3-2

CDR3 protein: CAWSLVRQGQPQHF
clone size: NA
V gene: TRBV30

CDR3 protein: CASSRYMTATTNEKLFF
clone size: NA
V gene: TRBV3-1/TRBV3-2

CDR3 protein: CASTLGPVTETQYF
clone size: NA
V gene: TRBV7-8

CDR3 protein: CASSFPQGRTGELFF
clone size: NA
V gene: TRBV7-9

CDR3 protein: CASSAGASYEQYF
clone size: NA
V gene: TRBV19

CDR3 protein: CSVRVSVNTEAFF
clone size: NA
V gene: TRBV29-1

CDR3 protein: CSASRVGLAGVVETQYF
clone size: NA
V gene: TRBV20-1

CDR3 protein: CASSRGSSYEQYF
clone size: few
V gene: TRBV7-6

CDR3 protein: CASSLDHREGGEQYF
clone size: NA
V gene: TRBV11-2

CDR3 protein: CASSLVASHYNEQFF
clone size: NA
V gene: TRBV5-1

CDR3 protein: CARGQGSQNTEAFF
clone size: NA
V gene: TRBV21-1

CDR3 protein: CASSLIAYNEQFF
clone size: NA
V gene: TRBV28

CDR3 protein: CASSLEEVNYGYTF
clone size: NA
V gene: TRBV7-9

CDR3 protein: CASRRTGGPHEQYF
clone size: NA
V gene: TRBV14

CDR3 protein: CASSFELLYEQYF
clone size: NA
V gene: TRBV7-8

CDR3 protein: CAWSPGLGLTDTQYF
clone size: NA
V gene: TRBV30

CDR3 protein: CASSPRPTGTPKNIQYF
clone size: NA
V gene: TRBV27

CDR3 protein: CASSYLGLADEQFF
clone size: few
V gene: TRBV6-5

CDR3 protein: CASSGQMTGELFF
clone size: NA
V gene: TRBV28

CDR3 protein: CASSKDRGRTFSSYNEQFF
clone size: NA
V gene: TRBV19